This T cell receptor (beta chain) was observed in a study of human T cells and chemical hapten exposure. Notes on this clonotype: Its antigen remains unknown.

TCRdb recomputed calls from the RACE reads with MiXCR, one row per CDR3 protein. The sample includes some 360,000 distinct CDR3 sequences, approximately 5% of them seen just once. The study's findings and limits: Expanded TCRs grouped into significantly more large CDR3 similarity clusters than controls produced.

The germline V gene encodes CDR1 SEHNR and CDR2 FQNEAQ (reference sequence). The CDR3 loop spans 15 amino acids. V shed 5 bases and J shed 5 bases, with 16 bases lying between them. Time point here: pre-sensitization, week 0. Specified treatment: therapeutic diphenylcyclopropenone sensitization with weekly scalp DPC. Samples of blood were obtained prior to the application of each patch test. Donation of samples came from alopecia patients who were 18 to 70 years old and suitable for DPC. Sequenced here: whole blood, sampled in connection with sensitization to the hapten diphenylcyclopropenone (DPC). The rearrangement links TRBV7-9 to TRBJ2-4; D call uncertain. This TCR derives from a woman aged 50 to 65 with alopecia areata. Some clones in this sample may be carry-over from other donors' samples. CDR3 sequence (DNA): TGTGCCAGCAGCCCTCGCCCCGGGCGCGAAAACATTCAGTACTTC. Translating gives CASSPRPGRENIQYF.